These T cell receptor beta chains were read from a single sample in a study of prognosis after radiotherapy for stage I lung cancer. A single record per CDR3 protein comes from TCRdb applying MiXCR to the multiplex PCR reads. The top ten clones hold approximately 9% of a sample with 51,000 or so distinct CDR3 sequences, approximately 30% of them seen once. The specimen was PBMCs, collected before or after stereotactic body radiation therapy (not recorded which). Receptors were obtained from a donor aged 50 or older with non-small cell lung cancer. Each CDR3 is given with its conserved first and last residue. The D gene is left open where the match is weak. Clone size is not always given. Where it is, it says once, few, many or a class for expanded clones.

>many|TRBV7-3|TRBJ1-1|-
CASSRGGADEAFF
TGTGCCAGCAGCCGAGGGGGGGCGGACGAAGCTTTCTTT
>-|TRBV6-1|TRBJ2-1|-
CASRKTGGWLNEQFF
TGTGCCAGCAGAAAGACAGGTGGCTGGTTGAATGAGCAGTTCTTC
>once|TRBV19|TRBJ1-2|-
CASSLTLGYGYTF
TGTGCCAGTAGCCTCACCCTCGGCTATGGCTACACCTTC
>-|TRBV5-6|TRBJ1-6|-
CASRGLSGSPLHF
TGTGCCAGCAGGGGCCTCTCTGGTTCACCCCTCCACTTT
>-|TRBV20-1|TRBJ2-3|TRBD2
CSALTSGDTQYF
TGCAGTGCTCTAACTAGCGGAGATACGCAGTATTTT
>-|TRBV6-9|TRBJ2-7|TRBD2
CASIYEREGYVYEQYF
TGTGCCAGCATTTACGAGCGGGAGGGCTACGTGTACGAGCAGTACTTC
>many|TRBV6-5|TRBJ2-4|-
CASSFRDTKNIQYF
TGTGCCAGCAGTTTCCGGGACACCAAAAACATTCAGTACTTC
>many|TRBV20-1|TRBJ2-1|-
CSAAPQRASVNEQFF
TGCAGTGCTGCCCCCCAGCGGGCCTCCGTCAATGAGCAGTTCTTC
>many|TRBV28|TRBJ2-7|-
CASHSSYEQYF
TGTGCCAGCCATAGCTCCTACGAGCAGTACTTC
>many|TRBV7-3|TRBJ1-2|TRBD1
CASSPGGTGYGYTF
TGTGCCAGCAGCCCCGGTGGGACAGGGTATGGCTACACCTTC
>many|TRBV3-1|TRBJ2-5|TRBD1
CASTRGTGAPWETQYF
TGTGCCAGCACCCGGGGGACAGGGGCGCCCTGGGAGACCCAGTACTTC
>many|TRBV20-1|TRBJ2-7|-
CSARNQRLSAYEQYF
TGCAGTGCTAGGAATCAGCGGCTCAGCGCCTACGAGCAGTACTTC
>many|TRBV4-3|TRBJ1-2|-
CASSQDAQGNYGYTF
TGCGCCAGCAGCCAAGATGCTCAGGGCAACTATGGCTACACCTTC
>once|TRBV11-2|TRBJ2-3|-
CASSYRQVVKARTDTQYF
TGTGCCAGCAGCTATCGACAGGTTGTGAAGGCTCGAACAGATACGCAGTATTTT
>few|TRBV19|TRBJ2-5|-
CASSADFGQETQYF
TGTGCCAGTAGTGCGGACTTCGGCCAAGAGACCCAGTACTTC
>many|TRBV7-2|TRBJ1-4|TRBD1
CASSALTGYEKLFF
TGTGCCAGCAGCGCATTGACAGGGTACGAAAAACTGTTTTTT
>-|TRBV5-1|TRBJ2-1|-
CASSFWRAPKEELF
TGCGCCAGCAGCTTCTGGAGAGCTCCAAAAGAGGAGCTCTTT
>-|TRBV2|TRBJ2-7|-
CASSDGWAVYEQYF
TGTGCCAGCAGTGATGGCTGGGCCGTCTACGAGCAGTACTTC
>many|TRBV5-1|TRBJ2-3|TRBD1
CASSHGQGGADTQYF
TGCGCCAGCAGCCACGGACAGGGAGGAGCAGATACGCAGTATTTT
>many|TRBV2|TRBJ1-1|-
CASSAVTEAFF
TGTGCCAGCAGTGCGGTCACTGAAGCTTTCTTT
>many|TRBV9|TRBJ2-7|TRBD1
CASSRDRGGGSYEQYF
TGTGCCAGCAGCCGGGACAGGGGTGGTGGGTCCTACGAGCAGTACTTC
>medium-sized|TRBV11-1|TRBJ2-1|TRBD2
CATSGRNANEQFF
TGTGCCACCAGCGGGAGAAATGCCAATGAGCAGTTCTTC
>-|TRBV6-1|TRBJ2-3|TRBD2
CASSANRAGVGDTQYF
TGTGCCAGCAGTGCCAACCGGGCGGGAGTCGGCGATACGCAGTATTTT
>many|TRBV12-3/TRBV12-4|TRBJ2-7|-
CASRTTISSYEQYF
TGTGCCAGCAGGACGACTATTAGCTCCTACGAGCAGTACTTC
>many|TRBV7-8|TRBJ2-5|-
CASFPRPGTYQETQYF
TGTGCCAGCTTTCCACGTCCCGGCACGTACCAAGAGACCCAGTACTTC
>-|TRBV6-4|TRBJ1-1|TRBD1
CASIDQGGAFF
TGTGCCAGCATTGATCAGGGGGGAGCTTTCTTT
>many|TRBV9|TRBJ1-5|TRBD1
CASSTTRDRDGNSNQPQHF
TGTGCCAGCAGCACCACCCGGGACAGGGATGGGAATAGCAATCAGCCCCAGCATTTT
>-|TRBV5-1|TRBJ1-2|-
CASSLGQETQCHCYTF
TGCGCCAGCAGCTTGGGACAGGAAACACAATGCCATTGCTACACCTTC
>-|TRBV7-6|TRBJ2-2|-
CASIQDTNTGELFF
TGTGCCAGTATTCAGGACACGAACACCGGGGAGCTGTTTTTT
>many|TRBV2|TRBJ2-7|TRBD2
CAGSRAGVDYEQYF
TGTGCCGGTTCAAGGGCGGGAGTTGACTACGAGCAGTACTTC
>many|TRBV15|TRBJ1-2|-
CATSRDRGGYTF
TGTGCCACCAGCAGAGACAGGGGCGGCTACACCTTC
>many|TRBV3-2|TRBJ2-7|-
CASSLPGPEAYEQYF
TGTGCCAGCAGCCTCCCCGGTCCCGAAGCCTACGAGCAGTACTTC
>few|TRBV7-8|TRBJ2-7|-
CASSYDPLRGDNYEQYF
TGTGCCAGCAGCTACGACCCGCTGCGCGGGGACAACTACGAGCAGTACTTC
>many|TRBV2|TRBJ2-5|-
CASRPGPQETQYF
TGTGCCAGCAGGCCGGGACCCCAAGAGACCCAGTACTTC
>-|TRBV20-1|TRBJ1-2|-
CSARDPAADYGYTF
TGCAGTGCCAGAGACCCGGCGGCGGACTATGGCTACACCTTC
>many|TRBV5-1|TRBJ2-1|-
CASSFFGRGDNEQFF
TGCGCCAGCAGCTTCTTCGGGAGAGGGGACAATGAGCAGTTCTTC
>many|TRBV7-8|TRBJ2-1|TRBD2
CASSPPKREKFDEQFF
TGTGCCAGCAGCCCCCCAAAGCGGGAGAAATTCGATGAGCAGTTCTTC
>many|TRBV30|TRBJ2-5|-
CAWMGSGRPSQETQYF
TGTGCCTGGATGGGTTCAGGCAGGCCTTCCCAAGAGACCCAGTACTTC
>-|TRBV5-1|TRBJ2-3|-
CASSPGVSSLDTQYF
TGCGCCAGCAGCCCGGGGGTATCATCCTTAGATACGCAGTATTTT
>-|TRBV2|TRBJ2-1|-
CASSDVRSVHEQFF
TGTGCCAGCAGTGATGTCCGCTCTGTACATGAGCAGTTCTTC
>many|TRBV4-2|TRBJ1-5|-
CASSQVGQPNQPQHF
TGTGCCAGCAGCCAAGTAGGACAACCGAATCAGCCCCAGCATTTT
>many|TRBV7-9|TRBJ1-2|TRBD1
CASSPVTGQRYGYTF
TGTGCCAGCAGCCCCGTAACGGGACAGCGCTATGGCTACACCTTC
>-|TRBV7-3|TRBJ2-4|TRBD2
CASRSSGGPTKSKNIQYF
TGTGCCAGCAGATCCTCGGGGGGGCCCACGAAATCCAAAAACATTCAGTACTTC
>-|TRBV6-8|TRBJ2-7|-
CASSYSGSSYEQYF
TGTGCCAGCAGTTACTCGGGGTCTTCCTACGAGCAGTACTTC
>once|TRBV6-1|TRBJ2-2|-
CASRRAGELFF
TGTGCCAGCAGAAGAGCCGGGGAGCTGTTTTTT
>-|TRBV7-2|TRBJ2-2|-
CASSLAGGILTGELFF
TGTGCCAGCAGCTTAGCGGGCGGGATTTTGACCGGGGAGCTGTTTTTT
>many|TRBV2|TRBJ2-7|-
CASSVGSYEQYF
TGTGCCAGCAGTGTGGGGTCCTACGAGCAGTACTTC
>many|TRBV29-1|TRBJ1-2|TRBD1
CSVNPQGNYGYTF
TGCAGCGTCAATCCACAGGGGAACTATGGCTACACCTTC
>-|TRBV2|TRBJ2-5|-
CASSSFLLETQYF
TGTGCCAGCAGTTCTTTCCTCTTGGAGACCCAGTACTTC
>many|TRBV7-2|TRBJ2-7|TRBD2
CASSPRLAGAYEQYF
TGTGCCAGCAGCCCAAGACTAGCGGGAGCCTACGAGCAGTACTTC